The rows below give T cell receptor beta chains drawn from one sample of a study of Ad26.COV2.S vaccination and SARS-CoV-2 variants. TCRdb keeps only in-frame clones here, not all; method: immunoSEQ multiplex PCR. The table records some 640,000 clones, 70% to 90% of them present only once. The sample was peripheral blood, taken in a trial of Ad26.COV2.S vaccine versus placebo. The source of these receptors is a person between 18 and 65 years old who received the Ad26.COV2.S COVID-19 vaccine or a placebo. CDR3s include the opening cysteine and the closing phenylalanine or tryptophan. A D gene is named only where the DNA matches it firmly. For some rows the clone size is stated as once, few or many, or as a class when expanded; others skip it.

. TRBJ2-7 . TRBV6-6 TGTGCCAGCAGTTATGGTAATATTGACGAGCAGTACTTC CASSYGNIDEQYF
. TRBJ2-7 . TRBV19 TGTGCCAGTAGTCTTCAGGGGCCGCGAGGCCCCTACGAGCAGTACTTC CASSLQGPRGPYEQYF
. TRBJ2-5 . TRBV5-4 TGTGCCAGCAGACGAGGGGACCTCCAAGAGACCCAGTACTTC CASRRGDLQETQYF
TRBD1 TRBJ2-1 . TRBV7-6 TGTGCCAGCAGCTTCGCGGACAGGGGCCGGGGTGAGCAGTTCTTC CASSFADRGRGEQFF
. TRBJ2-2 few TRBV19 TGTGCCAGTAGTGACCCGGGCCTCAACACCGGGGAGCTGTTTTTT CASSDPGLNTGELFF
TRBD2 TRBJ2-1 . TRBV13 TGTGCCAGCAGCCACCTCACTAGCGGAACCTACAATGAGCAGTTCTTC CASSHLTSGTYNEQFF
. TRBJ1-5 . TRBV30 TGTGCCTGGTCCGGTAGCAATCAGCCCCAGCATTTT CAWSGSNQPQHF
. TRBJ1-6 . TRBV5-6 TGTGCCAGCAGCACGAGACGGTATAATTCACCCCTCCACTTT CASSTRRYNSPLHF
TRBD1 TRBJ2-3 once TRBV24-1 TGTGCCACCAGTTCGAGGACAGGGGGATCAGATACGCAGTATTTT CATSSRTGGSDTQYF
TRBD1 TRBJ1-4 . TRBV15 TGTGCCACCAGCAGAGTACAGGGGGGAAATGAAAAACTGTTTTTT CATSRVQGGNEKLFF
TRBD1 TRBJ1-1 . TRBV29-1 TGCAGCGTCCTACCCAACAGGGGTTCGTACATGAACACTGAAGCTTTCTTT CSVLPNRGSYMNTEAFF
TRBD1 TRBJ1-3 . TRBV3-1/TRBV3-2 TGTGCCAGCAGGCCACAGGGGAACGGAAACACCATATATTTT CASRPQGNGNTIYF
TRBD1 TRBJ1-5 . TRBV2 TGTGCCAGCAGTGCGACAGGGGGAAATCAGCCCCAGCATTTT CASSATGGNQPQHF
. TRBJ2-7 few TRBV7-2 TGTGCCAGCAGATACCGGGGCCTACACTCCTACGAGCAGTACTTC CASRYRGLHSYEQYF
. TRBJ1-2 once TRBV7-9 TGTGCCAGCAGCTTAGGGGACACCGGGGGCTATGGCTACACCTTC CASSLGDTGGYGYTF
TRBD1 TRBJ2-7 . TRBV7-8 TGTGCCAGCAGCTTTCCAGGACAGGGTGATGGATACGAGCAGTACTTC CASSFPGQGDGYEQYF
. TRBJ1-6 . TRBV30 TGTGCCTGGAGGTCGGCGGGGGGGGTAACGTATAATTCACCCCTCCACTTT CAWRSAGGVTYNSPLHF
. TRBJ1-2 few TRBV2 TGTGCCAGCAGCAACTATGGCTACACCTTC CASSNYGYTF
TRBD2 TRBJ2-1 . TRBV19 TGTGCCAGTAGTACTATTTTTGGCGGGACTAGCGGAGACAATGAGCAGTTCTTC CASSTIFGGTSGDNEQFF
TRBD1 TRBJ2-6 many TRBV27 TGTGCCAGCAGTTTAGTGCCCGGGACAGGTTTCTCTGGGGCCAACGTCCTGACTTTC CASSLVPGTGFSGANVLTF
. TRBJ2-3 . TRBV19 TGTGCCAGTAGCCGGGCAGGAGGCTCCGGCCCAGATACGCAGTATTTT CASSRAGGSGPDTQYF
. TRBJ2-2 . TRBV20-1 TGCAGTGCTAGTGACCACCGGGCAGGGGAGCTGTTTTTT CSASDHRAGELFF
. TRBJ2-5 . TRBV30 TGTGCCTGGTCAATCGGGACCCTTGGGACCCAGTACTTC CAWSIGTLGTQYF
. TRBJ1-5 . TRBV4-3 TGCGCCAGCAGCCAAGATCGTAATCAGCCCCAGCATTTT CASSQDRNQPQHF
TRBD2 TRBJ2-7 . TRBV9 TGTGCCAGCAGCGTAGCTAGCGGGGGGCTCTACGAGCAGTACTTC CASSVASGGLYEQYF